The T cell receptor beta chain under discussion was sequenced for a study of neoadjuvant anti-PD-1 for oral cavity cancer. Study summary: Nivolumab at 3 mg/kg was mostly given biweekly, three to four doses, pre-surgery.

Sequencing was performed with immunoSEQ multiplex PCR; in TCRdb, only in-frame clones are kept and a portion is missing. The repertoire consists of 17,000 or so clones, with roughly 60% occurring once and the leading ten covering 2.8%. V was pared by 3 bases and J by 4 bases, with 4 bases of the junction left unmatched. Germline CDR1 is SGHRS and CDR2 is YFSETQ. The CDR3 totals 15 residues. This chain joins TRBV5-1 and TRBJ2-2, with 9 bases matching TRBD1. This receptor was identified in a person aged 40 to 85 with oral cavity squamous cell carcinoma. The sample consisted of PBMCs, taken before nivolumab (anti-PD-1) treatment. CDR3 nucleotides: TGCGCCAGCAGCTGGGGACAGGGCCTCACCGGGGAGCTGTTTTTT. It translates to CASSWGQGLTGELFF. Using reference TRBV5-1 and TRBJ2-2 for the parts outside the CDR3, the full variable domain is KAGVTQTPRYLIKTRGQQVTLSCSPISGHRSVSWYQQTPGQGLQFLFEYFSETQRNKGNFPGRFSGRQFSNSRSEMNVSTLELGDSALYLCASSWGQGLTGELFFGEGSRLTVL.